This T cell receptor (beta chain) was found in a study of T cell responses to AZD1222 COVID-19 vaccine. Study findings and constraints: Breadth and depth of Spike-specific TCRs rose after two AZD1222 doses. Nearly half of spike-specific TCRs reportedly go after variant regions that carry no mutations. Females made up more of the donors, who were largely white British, and clonal diversity may have come out too low.

Data came from immunoSEQ multiplex PCR; TCRdb stores just in-frame clones and leaves some out. The sample has 90,000 to 150,000 clones; about 86% are singletons. V was clipped by 4 bases and J by 1 base, with 15 bases between them. The CDR3 has 16 amino acids. The germline gives CDR1 SGHRS, CDR2 YFSETQ. As for this clone: The antigen is not known.

This receptor was identified in an adult who received the AZD1222 COVID-19 vaccine. The sequenced sample was peripheral blood, obtained 28 days after the second AZD1222 dose. The chain carries TRBV5-1 and TRBJ2-1; possible D gene TRBD2, 6 bases. The CDR3 bases are TGCGCCAGCAGCCCCCGCGGGACGGGTTCCTACAATGAGCAGTTCTTC. It is translated as CASSPRGTGSYNEQFF.